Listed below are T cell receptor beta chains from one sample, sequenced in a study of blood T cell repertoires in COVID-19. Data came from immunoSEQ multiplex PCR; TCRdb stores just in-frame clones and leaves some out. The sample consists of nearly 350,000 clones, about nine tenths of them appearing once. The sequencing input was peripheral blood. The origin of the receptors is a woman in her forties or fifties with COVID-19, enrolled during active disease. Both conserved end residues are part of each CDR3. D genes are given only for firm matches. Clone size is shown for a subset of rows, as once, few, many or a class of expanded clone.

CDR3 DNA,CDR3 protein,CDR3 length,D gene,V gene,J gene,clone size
TGTGCCAGCAGAGGGGGCGGGAACACCGGGGAGCTGTTTTTT,CASRGGGNTGELFF,14,TRBD1,TRBV28,TRBJ2-2,once
TGTGCCTGGAGTGTACTGGACACTTACTCTGGAAACACCATATATTTT,CAWSVLDTYSGNTIYF,16,-,TRBV30,TRBJ1-3,-
TGCGCCAGCAGGCCGGGACAGAGGACTAGCGGGATATACAATGAGCAGTTCTTC,CASRPGQRTSGIYNEQFF,18,TRBD2,TRBV23-1,TRBJ2-1,-
TGCGCCAGCAGCCAAGACAGGGGAGCGTCCGGGGAGCTGTTTTTT,CASSQDRGASGELFF,15,-,TRBV4-3,TRBJ2-2,-
TGTGCCAGCAGGCCCGAGACAGGGGTAAGATCACCCCTCCACTTT,CASRPETGVRSPLHF,15,TRBD1,TRBV4-2,TRBJ1-6,-
TGTGCCAGCAGCCAAGGATGGGGACGACAGGGAGGCCAAGAGACCCAGTACTTC,CASSQGWGRQGGQETQYF,18,-,TRBV3-1/TRBV3-2,TRBJ2-5,-
TGTGCCATCAGTGGCGGCAGGGGATACACCATATATTTT,CAISGGRGYTIYF,13,-,TRBV10-3,TRBJ1-3,-
TGTGCCAGCAGTTCCGGGACTAGCGGGCAAGAGACCCAGTACTTC,CASSSGTSGQETQYF,15,TRBD2,TRBV28,TRBJ2-5,-
TGCGCCAGCAGCCCGTTTCAGGGAAGCCACACTGAAGCTTTCTTT,CASSPFQGSHTEAFF,15,-,TRBV5-1,TRBJ1-1,-
TGTGCCAGCAGTTTAGGAGCGGGGTTCAATGAGCAGTTCTTC,CASSLGAGFNEQFF,14,TRBD2,TRBV27,TRBJ2-1,-
TGTGCCAGCAGTTACTTTAGGGGGACTGAAGCTTTCTTT,CASSYFRGTEAFF,13,-,TRBV6-5,TRBJ1-1,-
TGCGCCAGCAGCGCATCCGGGACAGATTACAATGAGCAGTTCTTC,CASSASGTDYNEQFF,15,TRBD1,TRBV5-1,TRBJ2-1,-
TGCGCCAGCAGCCAAGTAGAGCGGTGGGAGCAGTACTTC,CASSQVERWEQYF,13,-,TRBV4-1,TRBJ2-7,-
TGTGCCAGCAGCGCAACCGGGAGGGGGGGACCCGGGGAGCTGTTTTTT,CASSATGRGGPGELFF,16,TRBD2,TRBV7-9,TRBJ2-2,-
TGTGCCAGCAGTTACCCGGGGAGCACAGATACGCAGTATTTT,CASSYPGSTDTQYF,14,-,TRBV6-2/TRBV6-3,TRBJ2-3,-
TGTGCCAGCAGTCCACCGACAGCTACCTACGAGCAGTACTTC,CASSPPTATYEQYF,14,-,TRBV28,TRBJ2-7,-
TGCAGTGCTAGTCCCCCCGCCGACAGCGGGTGGGAGACCCAGTACTTC,CSASPPADSGWETQYF,16,-,TRBV20-1,TRBJ2-5,-
TGCGCCAGCAGCCCAAGCCGCAGCGGGTTTCAGCCCCAGCATTTT,CASSPSRSGFQPQHF,15,-,TRBV4-1,TRBJ1-5,-
TGCGCCAGCAGCCAAGACCCCGCCGATTATAGCGGGAGCTCCTACAATGAGCAGTTCTTC,CASSQDPADYSGSSYNEQFF,20,TRBD2,TRBV4-1,TRBJ2-1,-
TGTGCCAGCAGTCCCCTAGCGGGTCTCTACGAGCAGTACTTC,CASSPLAGLYEQYF,14,TRBD2,TRBV27,TRBJ2-7,-
TGTGCCAGTACCTACAGGGAGTATCAGCCCCAGCATTTT,CASTYREYQPQHF,13,-,TRBV19,TRBJ1-5,-
TGTGCCAGCAGCATTGGACAGGGCTATGGCTACACCTTC,CASSIGQGYGYTF,13,TRBD1,TRBV11-3,TRBJ1-2,-
TGTGCCAGCAGTCCAGCGGGAAGCCCTTACGAGCAGTACTTC,CASSPAGSPYEQYF,14,TRBD2,TRBV6-6,TRBJ2-7,-
TGTGCCATCAGACGGACTAGCGGAGCCCACTACGAGCAGTACTTC,CAIRRTSGAHYEQYF,15,TRBD2,TRBV10-3,TRBJ2-7,-
TGTGCCAGCAGTTACTCGGGGTCTAGCGGCAATGAGCAGTTCTTC,CASSYSGSSGNEQFF,15,TRBD2,TRBV6-5,TRBJ2-1,few
TGTGCCTGGAGTTCTATAAGGGTTTTTGGGACAGGGTTCCCCCTGGAGCAGTACTTC,CAWSSIRVFGTGFPLEQYF,19,TRBD1,TRBV30,TRBJ2-7,-
TGCGCCAGCAGCCAAGATGCGGGACAGGGGCCCCCAGATACGCAGTATTTT,CASSQDAGQGPPDTQYF,17,TRBD1,TRBV4-1,TRBJ2-3,-
TGTGCCTGGCAGTCGGGGTCTTTAGCCAAAAACATTCAGTACTTC,CAWQSGSLAKNIQYF,15,-,TRBV30,TRBJ2-4,few
TGCGCCAGCAGCCCGACAGGGATTAATGAAAAACTGTTTTTT,CASSPTGINEKLFF,14,TRBD1,TRBV5-1,TRBJ1-4,-
TGTGCCAGTAGTATAGCCAGGGGAATCTACGAGCAGTACTTC,CASSIARGIYEQYF,14,-,TRBV19,TRBJ2-7,-
TGTGCCAGTAATCGGCCATCGGGGTTGGGCACTGAAGCTTTCTTT,CASNRPSGLGTEAFF,15,-,TRBV19,TRBJ1-1,once
TGTGCTAGCAGCCCCCGACTTGCGGAGATCGAAGAGACCCAGTACTTC,CASSPRLAEIEETQYF,16,-,TRBV7-7,TRBJ2-5,-